The 14 T cell receptor beta chains in this list originate from one sample, sequenced in a study of cytomegalovirus exposure and HLA in healthy donors (dated by TCRdb to 2015 to 2018). The receptor library was made with the immunoSEQ multiplex PCR assay. TCRdb obtained this table from immuneACCESS and retained in-frame rearrangements with V and J assigned. These tables miss some clones; where compared with another copy, unresolved V genes account for less than half of the shortfall, and the remainder is unexplained. This sample comprises 150,000 to 200,000 clones, about 82% of them detected only once. The top ten constitute 2% to 2.5% of the sample. Sample: PBMCs. Source of these receptors: a man aged 25-45 years in good health and CMV-seropositive.

The chain combines TRBV6-1 with TRBJ1-2, with D possibly TRBD1 on 5 matching bases. Germline values: CDR1 MNHNS, CDR2 SASEGT. With 2 bases removed from V and 14 bases from J, the gap between germline ends came to 18 bases. The CDR3 is 13 amino acids. The CDR3 loop reads CASSEIPQGILTF. The CDR3 DNA reads TGTGCCAGCAGTGAAATCCCTCAGGGTATCCTGACCTTC.

V gene TRBV15 combines with J gene TRBJ2-5, with D possibly matching TRBD1 (6 bases). Between the trimmed V and J ends, which lost 0 bases and 4 bases, there was a span of 6 bases. This CDR3 has 13 amino acids. The germline gives CDR1 LNHNV, CDR2 YYDKDF (reference sequence). The CDR3 region is CATSRDRGETQYF. CDR3 coding DNA: TGTGCCACCAGCAGAGACAGGGGAGAGACCCAGTACTTC.

The chain carries TRBV6-5 and TRBJ2-3, with a tentative D call TRBD1 (5 bases). From germline, CDR1 is MNHEY and CDR2 SVGAGI. This CDR3 is 14 amino acids long. The V end lost 7 bases, the J end lost 0 bases, and 11 bases lay between the germline ends. CDR3 amino acids: CASKGKGSTDTQYF. The DNA for the CDR3 is TGTGCCAGCAAAGGAAAGGGGAGCACAGATACGCAGTATTTT.

CDR3 sequence: CASSDRGGSPLHF. The CDR3 nucleotides are TGTGCCAGCAGTGACAGGGGAGGCTCACCCCTCCACTTT. The chain has TRBV5-4 and TRBJ1-6, with TRBD1 matching over 8 bases. Germline V gene sequence: CDR1 SGHNT, CDR2 YYREEE (reference sequence). V dropped 5 bases and J dropped 10; count of bases not matched to a gene: 5. CDR3 length: 13 residues.

The chain links TRBV9 to TRBJ1-2, with D perhaps TRBD1 (6 bases). CDR1 and CDR2 from the germline V gene are SGDLS and YYNGEE. The V end lost 4 bases, the J end lost 6 bases, and 16 bases lay between the germline ends. The CDR3 spans 14 residues. CDR3 amino acids: CASSITGLGDGYTF. The CDR3 DNA reads as TGTGCCAGCAGCATAACAGGGTTGGGGGATGGCTACACCTTC.

The genes are TRBV4-3 and TRBJ2-3; a possible D gene is TRBD2 (5 bases). CDR1 LGHNA and CDR2 YSLEER come from the germline V gene. The CDR3 is 18 amino acids. Deletions cut 0 bases from V and 3 bases from J, with 19 bases between. The CDR3 DNA follows: TGCGCCAGCAGCCAAGATGTCGGGCGCCGGGGTTTGACAGATACGCAGTATTTT. This encodes CASSQDVGRRGLTDTQYF.

The V gene is TRBV9, the J gene TRBJ2-6, with a possible D match to TRBD1 (6 bases). Germline V gene lookup returns CDR1 SGDLS and CDR2 YYNGEE. The V and J ends lost 0 bases and 0 bases respectively, with 16 bases between them. The CDR3 runs 19 residues. CDR3 coding DNA: TGTGCCAGCAGCGTAGCTCCAGGACAGAGGAGCTCTGGGGCCAACGTCCTGACTTTC. Encoded protein: CASSVAPGQRSSGANVLTF.

The chain has TRBV4-3 and TRBJ2-7; D remains unclear. The germline CDR1 and CDR2 sequences are LGHNA and YSLEER. Trimming removed 1 base from V and 2 bases from J, with 12 bases in between. CDR3 length equals 15 residues. The CDR3 nucleotides are TGCGCCAGCAGCCAAGGTCTAACAGAGCCCTACGAGCAGTACTTC. The encoded protein is CASSQGLTEPYEQYF.

This chain links TRBV11-2 with TRBJ2-1; 10 bases align to TRBD2. Germline V lookup: CDR1 SGHAT, CDR2 FQNNGV. The CDR3 length is 17 residues. Trimming at V came to 2 bases and at J to 3 bases, leaving 7 bases not matched to a gene. The CDR3 region is CASSLLAGAVYYNEQFF. CDR3 coding DNA: TGTGCCAGCAGCTTACTAGCGGGGGCGGTTTACTACAATGAGCAGTTCTTC.

The chain uses TRBV5-1 and TRBJ2-1; TRBD2 might be the D (5 bases). The CDR3 is 13 amino acids. Between the trimmed V and J ends, which lost 1 base and 5 bases, there was a span of 7 bases. The germline CDR1 and CDR2 sequences are SGHRS and YFSETQ. CDR3 in amino acids: CASSLSGNNEQFF. CDR3 sequence (DNA): TGCGCCAGCAGCTTGAGCGGTAACAATGAGCAGTTCTTC.

The chain uses TRBV6-5 and TRBJ2-7; 8 nucleotides agree with TRBD2. This CDR3 has 14 amino acids. V shed 4 bases, J shed 4 bases, and the junction held 6 bases outside the gene matches. Germline V CDR1 and CDR2: MNHEY, SVGAGI. The chain's CDR3 is CASSFRTSLYEQYF. The CDR3 bases are TGTGCCAGCAGTTTTCGGACTAGCTTGTACGAGCAGTACTTC.

The CDR3 protein is CASSDISGATYEQYF. For the CDR3, the DNA is TGTGCCAGCAGCGACATTAGCGGGGCAACCTACGAGCAGTACTTC. This rearrangement joins TRBV7-8 to TRBJ2-7; 8 bases map to TRBD2. Germline-derived CDR1 and CDR2 are SGHVS and FQNEAQ. This CDR3 comprises 15 residues. The junction had 8 bases not matched to a gene; V was cut back by 5 bases and J by 2 bases.

The chain carries TRBV10-2 and TRBJ1-1; D is unresolved. Trimming removed 6 bases from V and 4 bases from J, with 18 bases in between. CDR1 and CDR2 (germline): WSHSY, SAAADI. This CDR3 has 15 amino acids. The CDR3 nucleotides are TGCGCCAGCAGGGGCCTTTCGGGGAGAGTCACTGAAGCTTTCTTT. This sequence encodes CASRGLSGRVTEAFF.

Concerning this clone: At one end the junction does not follow the germline gene, possibly because of a read error. This chain links TRBV9 with TRBJ1-1; perhaps TRBD1 as D (6 bases). CDR3 length: 15 amino acids. Germline-derived CDR1 and CDR2 are SGDLS and YYNGEE. As DNA, the CDR3 is TGTGCCAGCACCGTAGGAGGGGGAATGAACACTGAAGCTTTCTTT. Encoded protein: CASTVGGGMNTEAFF.